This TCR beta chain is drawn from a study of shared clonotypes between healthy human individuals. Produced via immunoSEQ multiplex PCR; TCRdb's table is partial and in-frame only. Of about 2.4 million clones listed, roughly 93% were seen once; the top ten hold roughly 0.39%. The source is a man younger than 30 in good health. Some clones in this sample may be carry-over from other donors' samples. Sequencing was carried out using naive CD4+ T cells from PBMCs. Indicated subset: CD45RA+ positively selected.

CDR3 in amino acids: CASSNLGLAGGGEQFF. The CDR3 nucleotides are TGTGCCAGTAGTAACCTGGGACTAGCGGGAGGTGGTGAGCAGTTCTTC. The chain links TRBV19 to TRBJ2-1; TRBD2 matches at 15 bases. Germline trimming cut 4 bases from V and 9 bases from J; bases unmatched to any gene: 7. This CDR3 contains 16 residues. CDR1 and CDR2 (germline): LNHDA, SQIVND (reference sequence).